This T cell receptor (beta chain) emerged from a study of Ad26.COV2.S vaccination and SARS-CoV-2 variants. The treatment is: around 19 received Ad26.COV2.S at low or high dose, single or two shots; roughly five received placebo; per-sample allocation not given. After the first vaccine or placebo injection, samples were drawn on day 63. The table came from immunoSEQ multiplex PCR; TCRdb's copy has only in-frame clones and leaves some out. The data contain hundreds of thousands of clones, 89% of them seen just once; the ten biggest clones take up over 2.5%. The CDR3 has 13 amino acids. With 11 bases clipped from V and 5 bases from J, the junction kept 7 bases outside the gene matches. Per the germline V gene, CDR1 is WSHSY and CDR2 is SAAADI.

This sequence was found in a person between 18 and 59 years old who received the Ad26.COV2.S COVID-19 vaccine or a placebo. This chain links TRBV10-2 with TRBJ1-5; 9 bases align to TRBD1. This specimen was peripheral blood, taken in a trial of Ad26.COV2.S vaccine versus placebo. CDR3 loop: CAGGDRVDQPQHF. CDR3 coding DNA: TGCGCCGGGGGGGACAGGGTGGATCAGCCCCAGCATTTT.